These T cell receptor beta chains were read from a single sample in a study of T cells in localized non-small cell lung cancer. Assay: immunoSEQ multiplex PCR; the TCRdb copy retains only in-frame clones and omits some. In the table there are about 24,000 clones, less than 95% of which are singletons. Here the sequenced sample was peripheral blood, taken before any cancer treatment. The source of these receptors is a woman between 40 and 69 years old with stage I lung adenocarcinoma. Both conserved end residues are part of each CDR3. D genes are given only for firm matches. Size is omitted from some rows. Given values are once, few, many or a class for expanded clones.

J gene | V gene | CDR3 length | D gene | clone size | CDR3 protein | CDR3 DNA
TRBJ1-4 | TRBV28 | 11 | - | - | CASSFHEKLFF | TGTGCCAGCAGTTTCCATGAAAAACTGTTTTTT
TRBJ2-2 | TRBV28 | 13 | - | - | CAIEVLNTGELFF | TGTGCCATTGAGGTGTTGAACACCGGGGAGCTGTTTTTT
TRBJ1-5 | TRBV28 | 10 | - | - | CASSLNPQHF | TGTGCCAGCAGCCTAAACCCCCAGCATTTT
TRBJ1-1 | TRBV16 | 16 | - | - | CASNQRWTLKNTEAFF | TGTGCCAGCAACCAAAGATGGACGCTCAAGAACACTGAAGCTTTCTTT
TRBJ2-5 | TRBV5-1 | 15 | TRBD2 | - | CASTPGGGNQETQYF | TGCGCCAGCACCCCCGGGGGGGGTAACCAAGAGACCCAGTACTTC
TRBJ1-1 | TRBV11-3 | 13 | - | - | CASSVPSDTEAFF | TGTGCCAGCAGCGTCCCAAGTGACACTGAAGCTTTCTTT
TRBJ2-1 | TRBV7-8 | 18 | TRBD2 | - | CASTRQAGGPPPYNEQFF | TGTGCCAGCACCCGTCAGGCGGGAGGGCCCCCCCCTTACAATGAGCAGTTCTTC
TRBJ2-1 | TRBV30 | 12 | - | - | CAWSYVETDAFF | TGTGCCTGGAGTTATGTGGAGACTGATGCATTCTTC
TRBJ1-2 | TRBV7-2 | 12 | - | - | CASSPSNYGYTF | TGTGCCAGCAGCCCCTCCAACTATGGCTACACCTTC
TRBJ2-7 | TRBV7-2 | 15 | TRBD1 | - | CASSPGTGASYEQYF | TGTGCCAGCAGCCCCGGGACAGGGGCCTCCTACGAGCAGTACTTC
TRBJ2-7 | TRBV6-6 | 15 | TRBD1 | - | CASSTPETGPIQQYF | TGTGCCAGCAGCACCCCGGAGACAGGGCCTATCCAGCAGTACTTC
TRBJ2-4 | TRBV28 | 15 | - | - | CASSLGRTAKNIQYF | TGTGCCAGCAGTTTGGGTAGAACTGCCAAAAACATTCAGTACTTC
TRBJ2-3 | TRBV19 | 11 | - | once | CASNEIDTQYF | TGTGCCAGTAATGAGATAGATACGCAGTATTTT
TRBJ1-1 | TRBV6-5 | 12 | - | - | CATSNRQNEAFF | TGTGCCACCTCAAACCGACAGAATGAAGCTTTCTTT
TRBJ2-1 | TRBV12-5 | 15 | - | - | CASSSRPPPLGEQFF | TGTGCTAGTTCTTCTCGTCCTCCCCCGTTGGGTGAGCAGTTCTTC
TRBJ1-5 | TRBV30 | 12 | - | - | CAWSVRGQPQHF | TGTGCCTGGAGTGTAAGGGGTCAGCCCCAGCATTTT
TRBJ2-7 | TRBV28 | 14 | - | - | CASSRPGQILEQYF | TGTGCCAGCAGTAGACCAGGGCAGATCCTCGAGCAGTACTTC
TRBJ1-5 | TRBV18 | 13 | TRBD1 | few | CASSGTADQPQHF | TGTGCCAGCTCGGGGACAGCTGATCAGCCCCAGCATTTT
TRBJ2-2 | TRBV27 | 16 | - | - | CASSLDFVGNTGELFF | TGTGCCAGCAGTTTAGATTTCGTAGGGAACACCGGGGAGCTGTTTTTT
TRBJ2-1 | TRBV7-9 | 14 | - | - | CASSSASSYNEQFF | TGTGCCAGCAGCTCGGCTAGCTCCTACAATGAGCAGTTCTTC
TRBJ1-4 | TRBV5-4 | 13 | - | - | CASSLAPPEKLFF | TGTGCCAGCAGCCTAGCACCGCCCGAAAAACTGTTTTTT
TRBJ1-5 | TRBV7-9 | 14 | TRBD1 | - | CASSPGTGGQPQHF | TGTGCCAGCAGCCCTGGGACAGGTGGACAGCCCCAGCATTTT
TRBJ2-1 | TRBV10-2 | 15 | TRBD2 | - | CASRRTSGRVNEQFF | TGCGCCAGCCGACGAACTAGCGGGAGGGTTAATGAGCAGTTCTTC
TRBJ2-2 | TRBV19 | 15 | TRBD2 | - | CASTSTGGSHGELFF | TGTGCCAGTACCTCCACGGGGGGGAGTCACGGGGAGCTGTTTTTT
TRBJ2-5 | TRBV11-2 | 18 | TRBD2 | - | CASSFTGRFGGSSETQYF | TGTGCCAGCAGCTTTACTGGTCGTTTTGGCGGGAGTTCAGAGACCCAGTACTTC
TRBJ2-1 | TRBV7-8 | 11 | - | - | CASSLINEQFF | TGTGCCAGCAGCCTCATCAATGAGCAGTTCTTC
TRBJ2-3 | TRBV7-9 | 16 | TRBD1 | - | CASTRGLLQSTDTQYF | TGTGCCAGCACTAGGGGGCTCCTCCAAAGCACAGATACGCAGTATTTT
TRBJ1-2 | TRBV2 | 14 | - | few | CASSWDPTAGGYTF | TGTGCCAGCAGCTGGGACCCGACTGCGGGTGGCTACACCTTC
TRBJ2-7 | TRBV11-2 | 15 | TRBD2 | - | CASSNLAAISYEQYF | TGTGCCAGCAGCAATCTAGCGGCGATTTCCTACGAGCAGTACTTC
TRBJ2-1 | TRBV5-1 | 16 | - | - | CASSLVSGLSYNEQFF | TGCGCCAGCAGCTTGGTGTCCGGTCTCTCCTACAATGAGCAGTTCTTC
TRBJ2-5 | TRBV5-1 | 16 | - | - | CASSLLGAGEKETQYF | TGCGCCAGCAGCTTGTTGGGGGCGGGGGAAAAAGAGACCCAGTACTTC
TRBJ2-3 | TRBV5-4 | 14 | - | - | CASSLRGSTDTQYF | TGTGCCAGCAGCTTGCGTGGGAGCACAGATACGCAGTATTTT
TRBJ2-3 | TRBV5-6 | 14 | - | - | CASAVVGSADTQYF | TGTGCCAGCGCCGTAGTCGGGAGCGCAGATACGCAGTATTTT
TRBJ2-5 | TRBV9 | 14 | - | - | CASSVAHLQETQYF | TGTGCCAGCAGCGTAGCTCATCTTCAAGAGACCCAGTACTTC
TRBJ2-2 | TRBV6-6 | 15 | - | - | CASRGQRGDTGELFF | TGTGCCAGCAGAGGACAGCGCGGGGACACCGGGGAGCTGTTTTTT
TRBJ1-2 | TRBV28 | 16 | - | - | CASSLLSPGTNYGYTF | TGTGCCAGCAGTTTATTGTCCCCAGGGACCAACTATGGCTACACCTTC
TRBJ1-4 | TRBV5-1 | 15 | - | - | CASSLAGRREEKLFF | TGCGCCAGCAGCTTGGCAGGGAGGAGAGAAGAAAAACTGTTTTTT
TRBJ2-1 | TRBV19 | 18 | TRBD1 | few | CASRHETGPGVIGDEQFF | TGTGCCAGTAGACATGAGACAGGGCCCGGCGTTATCGGGGATGAGCAGTTCTTC
TRBJ1-6 | TRBV15 | 17 | TRBD1 | - | CATSRSRDRGINSPLHF | TGTGCCACCAGCAGAAGCCGGGACAGGGGTATCAATTCACCCCTCCACTTT
TRBJ2-1 | TRBV29-1 | 12 | TRBD1 | - | CSAGQGKGEKFF | TGCAGCGCTGGACAGGGTAAGGGTGAGAAGTTCTTC
TRBJ2-5 | TRBV15 | 15 | TRBD2 | few | CATSRDSGIEETQYF | TGTGCCACCAGCAGAGACAGCGGGATTGAAGAGACCCAGTACTTC
TRBJ2-2 | TRBV4-3 | 16 | - | - | CASSQDWGGYTGELFF | TGCGCCAGCAGCCAAGATTGGGGCGGCTACACCGGGGAGCTGTTTTTT
TRBJ2-1 | TRBV7-3 | 15 | TRBD1 | - | CASSEPGTGLNEQFF | TGTGCCAGCAGCGAACCCGGGACAGGGCTCAATGAGCAGTTCTTC
TRBJ2-5 | TRBV6-5 | 14 | - | - | CASSYNSGEETQYF | TGTGCCAGCAGCTACAATTCCGGGGAAGAGACCCAGTACTTC
TRBJ2-3 | TRBV5-1 | 16 | TRBD2 | - | CASSPGTTVGTDTQYF | TGCGCCAGCAGCCCGGGGACTACCGTGGGCACAGATACGCAGTATTTT
TRBJ1-5 | TRBV6-5 | 14 | TRBD1 | - | CASRRTGRNQPQHF | TGTGCCAGCAGACGGACAGGGCGCAATCAGCCCCAGCATTTT
TRBJ2-5 | TRBV4-1 | 13 | - | - | CASSLSARETQYF | TGCGCCAGCAGCCTGTCGGCTCGGGAGACCCAGTACTTC
TRBJ2-7 | TRBV25-1 | 13 | TRBD1 | - | CASSRQGAYEQYF | TGTGCCAGCAGTCGGCAGGGGGCCTACGAGCAGTACTTC
TRBJ1-2 | TRBV5-5 | 15 | TRBD1 | - | CASSLRAQGNYGYTF | TGTGCCAGCAGCTTAAGAGCACAGGGGAACTATGGCTACACCTTC
TRBJ2-7 | TRBV5-1 | 13 | - | - | CASSPGYSYEQYF | TGCGCCAGCAGCCCAGGGTACTCCTACGAGCAGTACTTC
TRBJ2-3 | TRBV18 | 16 | - | - | CASSDLRRGSTDTQYF | TGTGCCAGCTCAGACCTTCGGCGAGGGAGCACAGATACGCAGTATTTT
TRBJ2-7 | TRBV18 | 15 | - | - | CASSPIGHNSYEQYF | TGTGCCAGCTCACCAATAGGACACAACTCCTACGAGCAGTACTTC
TRBJ2-6 | TRBV29-1 | 13 | - | - | CSVAPSGANVLTF | TGCAGCGTTGCACCTTCTGGGGCCAACGTCCTGACTTTC
TRBJ2-5 | TRBV19 | 16 | - | - | CASSKITGTTQETQYF | TGTGCCAGTAGTAAGATTACCGGGACAACCCAAGAGACCCAGTACTTC
TRBJ2-1 | TRBV7-9 | 17 | TRBD2 | - | CASSAREGGAGVNEQFF | TGTGCCAGCAGCGCCCGGGAAGGGGGAGCGGGAGTCAATGAGCAGTTCTTC